This T cell receptor (beta chain) came from a study of identifying expanded T cells in peripheral blood. The CDR3 covers 14 residues. Trimming pared 5 bases from V and 1 base from J, leaving 9 bases between. CDR1 SGDLS and CDR2 YYNGEE come from the germline V gene. Clones were read by immunoSEQ multiplex PCR, and TCRdb kept only the in-frame ones, dropping some. Of 83,000 or so clones in the sample, 85% to 90% were seen once. The chain has TRBV9 and TRBJ2-2, with a possible D match to TRBD1 (5 bases). Sequences were obtained from blood. This TCR was recovered from a person aged 18 to 75 in good health. The CDR3 nucleotides are TGTGCCAGCAGGGCCGGACAGAACACCGGGGAGCTGTTTTTT. As protein: CASRAGQNTGELFF.